Below are 6 T cell receptor beta chains sequenced from a single sample in a study of cytomegalovirus exposure and HLA in healthy donors. The PCR was carried out with 60 Vbeta primers and 13 Jbeta primers. Profiled with immunoSEQ multiplex PCR; TCRdb holds only in-frame clones, not every one. The sample includes some 200,000 clones, 80% seen only once; the top ten take under 0.8%. The specimen was PBMCs. All receptors come from a boy younger than 18 in good health and CMV-seronegative.

The V and J genes are TRBV6-1 and TRBJ1-1; possible D gene TRBD1, 6 bases. The CDR3 is 15 amino acids. Germline V lookup: CDR1 MNHNS, CDR2 SASEGT. V gave up 3 bases and J gave up 4 bases, with 15 bases separating them. CDR3 amino acids: CASSDSDRVGTEAFF. CDR3 nucleotides: TGTGCCAGCAGTGACTCGGACAGAGTGGGCACTGAAGCTTTCTTT.

The chain recombines TRBV9 with TRBJ1-1; no clear D. V lost 4 bases to trimming and J lost 1 base, with 11 bases between them. The CDR3 spans 14 residues. Germline values: CDR1 SGDLS, CDR2 YYNGEE. The DNA for the CDR3 is TGTGCCAGCAGCCCCTGGAGAGGGAACACTGAAGCTTTCTTT. Amino acid sequence: CASSPWRGNTEAFF. The entire variable domain, with the rest obtained from reference TRBV9 and TRBJ1-1, is as follows: DSGVTQTPKHLITATGQRVTLRCSPRSGDLSVYWYQQSLDQGLQFLIQYYNGEERAKGNILERFSAQQFPDLHSELNLSSLELGDSALYFCASSPWRGNTEAFFGQGTRLTVV.

The rearrangement links TRBV5-1 to TRBJ1-1; 8 bases map to TRBD1. The CDR3 extends over 16 amino acids. The trim removed 5 bases at V and 0 bases at J, leaving 9 bases unmatched. Germline values: CDR1 SGHRS, CDR2 YFSETQ. CDR3 nucleotide sequence: TGCGCCAGCAGTCCTGGACAGGGATTGGTGAACACTGAAGCTTTCTTT. This gives the protein CASSPGQGLVNTEAFF.

The chain combines TRBV10-3 with TRBJ1-3; TRBD1 agrees at 8 bases. The CDR3 extends over 21 amino acids. V was pared by 6 bases and J by 0 bases, with 22 bases of the junction left unmatched. Germline assignment: CDR1 ENHRY and CDR2 SYGVKD. In DNA, the CDR3 is TGTGCCATCAGGGGGAGGTCGACGAAGAACCGGGACAGGCCCTCTGGAAACACCATATATTTT. Translation: CAIRGRSTKNRDRPSGNTIYF.

This clone has only a few counts. The chain recombines TRBV14 with TRBJ2-3; no definite D call. The germline gives CDR1 SGHDN, CDR2 FVKESK. The CDR3 runs to 15 residues. Trimming removed 0 bases at V and 4 bases at J, with 11 bases between. The CDR3 sequence: CASSQEAALSDTQYF. The CDR3 DNA sequence: TGTGCCAGCAGCCAAGAAGCTGCACTATCAGATACGCAGTATTTT.

This clone has more than one count but fewer than ten. The chain is built from TRBV9 and TRBJ2-1; 9 nucleotides match TRBD2. CDR1 and CDR2 from the germline V gene are SGDLS and YYNGEE. J was trimmed by 7 bases and V by 2 bases; bases with no gene match: 4. The CDR3 spans 14 residues. CDR3 loop: CASSVEAGGNEQFF. Here the CDR3 DNA reads TGTGCCAGCAGCGTGGAAGCGGGAGGTAATGAGCAGTTCTTC.